The 32 T cell receptor beta chains in this list originate from one sample, sequenced in a study of control samples from healthy donors and cancer patients (dated by TCRdb to 2020 to 2021). The protocol used for the library was the immunoSEQ multiplex PCR assay. Sourced from immuneACCESS, this table was stored by TCRdb with only in-frame sequences that have V and J called. A share of the clones is absent; for the studies checked, an unresolved V gene accounts for under half, and the remainder has no known explanation. The sample yields about 77,000 clones; roughly 92% were counted once. The ten largest clones represent 4.5% to 7.5% of the sample. Sequencing was carried out using blood. The receptors originated from a woman aged 55-70 years in good health.

The CDR3 bases are TGTGCCAGCAGTTTAAAGGCGGGGGCCCTCTCCTACGAGCAGTACTTC. Encoded protein: CASSLKAGALSYEQYF. The V call is TRBV28, the J call TRBJ2-7, with D possibly TRBD2 on 7 matching bases. Trimming stripped 2 bases from V and 0 bases from J, with 14 bases between. CDR1 is MDHEN, CDR2 SYDVKM, per germline. The CDR3 has 16 amino acids.

The rearrangement links TRBV12-3 or TRBV12-4 to TRBJ2-7; D gene uncertain. The CDR3 is 11 amino acids. The ends were cut back, 6 bases at V and 4 bases at J, with 7 bases in the middle. This chain's CDR3 is CASRPRYEQYF. The CDR3 coding sequence is TGTGCCAGCAGGCCACGTTACGAGCAGTACTTC.

The J gene is TRBJ1-2, the V gene TRBV6-1; maybe TRBD1 (5 bases). CDR1 and CDR2 (germline): MNHNS, SASEGT. Trimming removed 2 bases from V and 4 bases from J, with 17 bases in between. The CDR3 totals 16 residues. In nucleotides, the CDR3 is TGTGCCAGCAGTGAAAGGGGAGGGGCCCGGGGCTATGGCTACACCTTC. Translation: CASSERGGARGYGYTF.

The chain links TRBV3-1 (or the pseudogene TRBV3-2) to TRBJ2-2, with D perhaps given as TRBD1 or TRBD2 (5 bases each). The germline CDR1 and CDR2 sequences are LGHDT and YNNKEL (reference sequence). The V end was cut by 0 bases, the J end by 9 bases, with 8 bases between. The CDR3 sequence is 13 residues long. CDR3 in amino acids: CASSQEWGRELFF. The CDR3 nucleotides are TGTGCCAGCAGCCAAGAGTGGGGACGGGAGCTGTTTTTT.

This clone was observed a handful of times. The chain combines TRBV7-3 with TRBJ2-1; perhaps TRBD2 as D (6 bases). This CDR3 comprises 14 residues. Trimming took 9 bases from V and 5 from J, leaving 17 bases between them. Germline CDR1 and CDR2: SGHTA and FQGTGA. The CDR3 nucleotides read TGTGCCAGTTCCACCCCTGGGGGGAACAATGAGCAGTTCTTC. Amino acids: CASSTPGGNNEQFF.

This clone was picked up one time. This chain uses TRBV28 with TRBJ1-1; the D gene is possibly TRBD1 (6 bases). Trimming pared 2 bases from V and 4 bases from J, leaving 11 bases between. There are 14 residues in the CDR3. CDR1 is MDHEN, CDR2 SYDVKM, per germline. DNA for the CDR3: TGTGCCAGCAGTTTAGGGGCCAGGGGCACTGAAGCTTTCTTT. This gives the protein CASSLGARGTEAFF.

The chain combines TRBV6-5 with TRBJ2-5; no clear D. V shed 7 bases and J shed 1 base, with 10 bases lying between them. The CDR3 has 13 residues. Germline V CDR1 and CDR2: MNHEY, SVGAGI. The DNA of the CDR3 is TGTGCCAGCACCAGGTCCCTCCAAGAGACCCAGTACTTC. Its protein product is CASTRSLQETQYF.

This chain connects TRBV5-1 to TRBJ1-1; a possible D gene is TRBD1 (5 bases). Germline assignment: CDR1 SGHRS and CDR2 YFSETQ. The CDR3 has 14 amino acids. V gave up 2 bases and J gave up 4 bases, with 12 bases separating them. The CDR3 DNA is TGCGCCAGCAGCTTTCAGGGTATCGGCACTGAAGCTTTCTTT. Translating it yields CASSFQGIGTEAFF.

The V and J genes are TRBV5-1 and TRBJ2-3, with D perhaps matching TRBD1 or TRBD2 (5 bases each). V was shortened by 1 base and J by 1 base, with 13 bases between the two germline ends. The CDR3 extends over 16 amino acids. Germline V lookup: CDR1 SGHRS, CDR2 YFSETQ. This CDR3 is CASSLTGPGGTDTQYF. As DNA, the CDR3 is TGCGCCAGCAGCTTGACAGGCCCCGGGGGCACAGATACGCAGTATTTT.

V usage is TRBV7-2 and J usage is TRBJ1-3; no reliable D call. Germline V lookup: CDR1 SGHTA, CDR2 FQGNSA. V was clipped by 5 bases and J by 0 bases, with 11 bases between them. This CDR3 contains 15 residues. This chain's CDR3 is CASSLSGPSGNTIYF. CDR3 DNA: TGTGCCAGCAGCCTCAGCGGGCCCTCTGGAAACACCATATATTTT.

The chain is built from TRBV9 and TRBJ1-6, with 7 nucleotides matching TRBD1. J lost 6 bases, V lost 2 bases, and 8 bases had no gene match. The germline V gene has CDR1 SGDLS and CDR2 YYNGEE. The CDR3 consists of 16 residues. CDR3 sequence (DNA): TGTGCCAGCAGCGTTGAGCCGGGACAGAGTAATTCACCCCTCCACTTT. This gives the protein CASSVEPGQSNSPLHF.

The chain couples TRBV6-5 to TRBJ1-6, with D unresolved. This CDR3 contains 12 residues. V was pared by 7 bases and J by 5 bases, with 6 bases between. Germline V gives CDR1 MNHEY, CDR2 SVGAGI. The CDR3 loop reads CASNVNNSPLHF. As DNA, the CDR3 is TGTGCCAGCAACGTTAATAATTCACCCCTCCACTTT.

The rearrangement joins TRBV24-1 to TRBJ2-3; D is undetermined. This CDR3 region has 15 residues. Germline V gene sequence: CDR1 KGHDR, CDR2 SFDVKD. The V gene lost 4 bases and the J gene lost 2 bases, with 12 bases spanning the gap. The CDR3, as DNA: TGTGCCACCAGTGACCCGACGGCTTCCACAGATACGCAGTATTTT. Residues: CATSDPTASTDTQYF.

The rearrangement uses TRBV27 and TRBJ1-3; 8 nucleotides agree with TRBD1. The germline V gene encodes CDR1 MNHEY and CDR2 SMNVEV (reference sequence). This CDR3 region has 14 residues. Trimming at V came to 8 bases and at J to 0 bases, leaving 3 bases not matched to a gene. CDR3 protein: CASWDRSSGNTIYF. As DNA, the CDR3 is TGTGCCAGCTGGGACAGGAGCTCTGGAAACACCATATATTTT.

The chain couples TRBV7-6 to TRBJ1-4; the D is unclear. This CDR3 is built from 16 residues. Germline-derived CDR1 and CDR2 are SGHVS and FNYEAQ. Trimming removed 4 bases at V and 8 bases at J, with 20 bases between. This CDR3 reads CASSYGRISGGEKLFF. CDR3 in DNA: TGTGCCAGCAGCTACGGCCGTATTTCCGGAGGGGAAAAACTGTTTTTT.

DNA for the CDR3: TGTGCCACCAGTGATTTGCAGGGGGCAGATACGCAGTATTTT. It encodes CATSDLQGADTQYF. J is TRBJ2-3 and V is TRBV24-1, with 7 bases aligning to TRBD1. The junction had 0 bases not matched to a gene; V was cut back by 0 bases and J by 4 bases. Germline assignment: CDR1 KGHDR and CDR2 SFDVKD. CDR3 length: 14 residues.

The chain combines TRBV7-6 with TRBJ2-3; 16 bases agree with TRBD2. V lost 6 bases to trimming and J lost 0 bases; unmatched junction nucleotides: 6. Germline V gene lookup returns CDR1 SGHVS and CDR2 FNYEAQ. The CDR3 loop spans 18 amino acids. The CDR3 region has the DNA TGTGCCAGCAGGCTGGGACTAGCGGGAGGGACTAGCACAGATACGCAGTATTTT. This encodes CASRLGLAGGTSTDTQYF.

The chain links TRBV18 to TRBJ2-1; the D call may be TRBD1 or TRBD2 (5 bases each). V was shortened by 0 bases and J by 0 bases, with 18 bases between the two germline ends. Germline values: CDR1 KGHSH, CDR2 LQKENI. CDR3 length: 19 residues. The CDR3 protein is CASSPPGGSAPSSYNEQFF. The CDR3 nucleotides read TGTGCCAGCTCACCACCTGGGGGTAGCGCCCCGAGCTCCTACAATGAGCAGTTCTTC.

The rearrangement joins TRBV3-1 (or the pseudogene TRBV3-2) to TRBJ1-1; D ambiguous. The V end lost 0 bases, the J end lost 11 bases, and 13 bases lay between the germline ends. Germline V gene lookup returns CDR1 LGHDT and CDR2 YNNKEL (reference sequence). There are 13 residues in the CDR3. Here the CDR3 reads CASSQDRPEEAFF. The CDR3 bases are TGTGCCAGCAGCCAAGATCGTCCGGAAGAGGCTTTCTTT.

Written as DNA, the CDR3 is TGTGCCAGCAGTACTCTGGGCAGTTCTTCCTACGAGCAGTACTTC. Amino acid sequence: CASSTLGSSSYEQYF. The chain employs TRBV6-6 and TRBJ2-7; D remains ambiguous. V dropped 5 bases and J dropped 1 base, with 15 bases sitting between them. Germline loops: CDR1 MNHNY, CDR2 SVGAGI (reference sequence). The CDR3 is 15 amino acids.

This chain joins TRBV12-3 or TRBV12-4 and TRBJ1-1; D is unclear. The CDR3 loop spans 12 amino acids. Deletions cut 5 bases from V and 7 bases from J, with 11 bases between. This chain's CDR3 is CASSPLSVEAFF. The CDR3 DNA reads as TGTGCCAGCAGTCCCCTTTCGGTTGAAGCTTTCTTT.

This clone came up once. CDR3 loop: CASSLSRDLGEQFF. The CDR3 DNA sequence: TGTGCCAGCAGCCTCTCCCGGGACCTCGGGGAGCAGTTCTTC. The rearrangement links TRBV7-2 to TRBJ2-1; D assignment may be TRBD1 or TRBD2 (5 bases each). Germline lookup yields CDR1 SGHTA and CDR2 FQGNSA. V lost 5 bases and J 10 bases, leaving 18 bases between the germline ends. The CDR3 length is 14 residues.

A single count supports this clone. The V call is TRBV2, the J call TRBJ1-5; D is possibly TRBD1 (5 bases). V was cut by 7 bases and J by 0 bases, with 10 bases left in between. The CDR3 totals 14 residues. Germline-derived CDR1 and CDR2 are SNHLY and FYNNEI. The CDR3 loop reads CASKGRYSNQPQHF. DNA of the CDR3: TGTGCCAGCAAGGGACGTTATAGCAATCAGCCCCAGCATTTT.

The chain employs TRBV6-4 and TRBJ1-2; no clear D gene. Trimming stripped 4 bases from V and 3 bases from J, with 18 bases between. The CDR3 covers 16 residues. Germline V CDR1 and CDR2: MRHNA, SNTAGT. CDR3 sequence reads: CASSAQGSSGDYGYTF. CDR3 sequence (DNA): TGTGCCAGCAGTGCGCAAGGGAGTTCTGGAGACTATGGCTACACCTTC.

V usage is TRBV28 and J usage is TRBJ1-5; 7 bases are shared with TRBD1. Germline V gene data show CDR1 as MDHEN and CDR2 as SYDVKM. V dropped 7 bases and J dropped 0; count of bases not matched to a gene: 9. This CDR3 is 16 amino acids long. The CDR3 bases are TGTGCCAGCACCTTCGGACAGGACTCTAGCAATCAGCCCCAGCATTTT. Protein sequence: CASTFGQDSSNQPQHF.

This chain links TRBV5-1 with TRBJ2-1, with D tentatively TRBD1 (6 bases). V lost 0 bases and J 8 bases, leaving 15 bases between the germline ends. This CDR3 contains 15 residues. Germline values: CDR1 SGHRS, CDR2 YFSETQ. CDR3 sequence reads: CASSLEVNRAHEQFF. CDR3 nucleotide sequence: TGCGCCAGCAGCTTGGAGGTAAACAGGGCCCATGAGCAGTTCTTC.

A note on this clone: An end of the junction does not agree with germline; a read error may underlie this. The CDR3 spells CASSRGLLNERLFF. The CDR3 DNA follows: TGTGCCAGCTCACGGGGGCTTCTTAATGAAAGACTGTTTTTT. The chain employs TRBV18 and TRBJ1-4; possible D gene TRBD1, 6 bases. This CDR3 is 14 amino acids long. CDR1 is KGHSH, CDR2 LQKENI, per germline.

The chain carries TRBV6-5 and TRBJ1-3, with D maybe TRBD1 (5 bases). The CDR3 runs 16 residues. Per the germline V gene, CDR1 is MNHEY and CDR2 is SVGAGI. V lost 4 bases, J lost 0 bases, and 13 bases lay in between. The DNA for the CDR3 is TGTGCCAGCAGTTTGGGGGGACTGAGCTCTGGAAACACCATATATTTT. It specifies CASSLGGLSSGNTIYF.

The chain recombines TRBV19 with TRBJ2-4; possibly TRBD1 for D (6 bases). The CDR3 covers 17 residues. With 5 bases removed from V and 7 bases from J, the gap between germline ends came to 24 bases. The germline V gene has CDR1 LNHDA and CDR2 SQIVND (reference sequence). The CDR3 loop reads CASSPDLFRDINNIQYF. The CDR3, as DNA: TGTGCCAGTAGTCCCGACCTGTTCCGGGACATTAATAACATTCAGTACTTC.

This clone appeared once. V usage is TRBV19 and J usage is TRBJ2-7, with 7 bases aligning to TRBD2. This CDR3 has 15 amino acids. Germline V CDR1 and CDR2: LNHDA, SQIVND (reference sequence). CDR3 residues: CATAPGAGLKNEQYF. DNA for the CDR3: TGTGCTACGGCTCCAGGAGCGGGGCTTAAAAACGAGCAGTACTTC. Variable domain in full (rest from reference TRBV19 and TRBJ2-7): DGGITQSPKYLFRKEGQNVTLSCEQNLNHDAMYWYRQDPGQGLRLIYYSQIVNDFQKGDIAEGYSVSREKKESFPLTVTSAQKNPTAFYLCATAPGAGLKNEQYFGPGTRLTVT.

The gene calls are TRBV7-9 and TRBJ1-1; D gene unclear. Germline CDR1 is SEHNR and CDR2 is FQNEAQ (reference sequence). The CDR3 is 14 residues long. V dropped 2 bases and J dropped 1 base, with 8 bases sitting between them. CDR3 loop: CASSLNAGNTEAFF. The CDR3 DNA is TGTGCCAGCAGCTTAAATGCAGGGAACACTGAAGCTTTCTTT.

The chain recombines TRBV11-3 with TRBJ2-1; no clear D. Germline V gene data show CDR1 as SGHNT and CDR2 as YENEEA. The CDR3 is made up of 13 amino acids. V gave up 2 bases and J gave up 7 bases, with 9 bases separating them. The CDR3 nucleotides read TGTGCCAGCAGCTTATCTTCCGGGAATGAGCAGTTCTTC. The encoded protein is CASSLSSGNEQFF.